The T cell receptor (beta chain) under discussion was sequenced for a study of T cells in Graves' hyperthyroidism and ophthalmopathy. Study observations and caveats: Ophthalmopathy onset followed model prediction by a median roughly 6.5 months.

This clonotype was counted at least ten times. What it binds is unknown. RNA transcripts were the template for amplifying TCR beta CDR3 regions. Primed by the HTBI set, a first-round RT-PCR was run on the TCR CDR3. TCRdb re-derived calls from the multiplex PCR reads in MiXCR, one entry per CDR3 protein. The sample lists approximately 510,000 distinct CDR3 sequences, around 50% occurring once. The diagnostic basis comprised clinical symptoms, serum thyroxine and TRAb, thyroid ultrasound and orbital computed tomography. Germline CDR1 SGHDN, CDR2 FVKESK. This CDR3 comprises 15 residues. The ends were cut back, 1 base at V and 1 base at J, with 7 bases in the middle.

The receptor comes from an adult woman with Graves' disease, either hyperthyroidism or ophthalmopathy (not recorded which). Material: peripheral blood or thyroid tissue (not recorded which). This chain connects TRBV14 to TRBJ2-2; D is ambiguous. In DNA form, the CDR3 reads TGTGCCAGCAGCCAAGTCACGGGGAACACCGGGGAGCTGTTTTTT. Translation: CASSQVTGNTGELFF.